This T cell receptor beta chain emerged from a study of cytomegalovirus exposure and HLA in healthy donors. The PCR made use of 60 Vbeta and 13 Jbeta primers. Sequencing used immunoSEQ multiplex PCR; TCRdb keeps in-frame clones, though not all of them. The table lists around 190,000 clones, 65% to 80% of them singletons. This clone showed up just a few times. This CDR3 comprises 17 residues. Germline V gives CDR1 LGHNA, CDR2 YNFKEQ. V was pared by 2 bases and J by 4 bases, with 7 bases of the junction left unmatched. The sequence came from a woman in her thirties or forties in good health and CMV-seronegative. The sample consisted of PBMCs. The V and J genes are TRBV4-2 and TRBJ2-1; TRBD2 agrees at 11 bases. Here the CDR3 reads CASSQTSGRKSYNEQFF. The CDR3 DNA sequence: TGTGCCAGCAGCCAAACTAGCGGGAGAAAAAGTTACAATGAGCAGTTCTTC.